The present T cell receptor (beta chain) was sequenced within a study of lymphopenia after photon versus proton radiotherapy. The study's findings and limits: Post-nadir diversity loss with photons came from oligoclonal expansion, particularly CD8+ Temra cells. A bigger post-nadir fall in TCR diversity correlated inversely with survival time in deceased patients. Proton therapy kept repertoires fairly stable, unlike photons, which gained effector/memory cells.

Germline values: CDR1 SGHTA, CDR2 FQGNSA. The CDR3 covers 12 residues. Assay used: immunoSEQ multiplex PCR; TCRdb lists only in-frame clones, some missing. This sample has approximately 24,000 clones, with roughly 82% found just once. Details on this clone: The antigen remains unidentified. The junction differs from germline at one of its ends, possibly a read error.

This receptor was obtained from a man between 40 and 49 years old with gastric cancer. The chain joins TRBV7-2 to TRBJ2-3; D is possibly TRBD1 (6 bases). The sequencing used peripheral blood, collected from a patient treated with photon-based radiotherapy. CDR3 coding DNA: TGTGCCAGCAGCTTAGGGACAGTTACGCAGTATTTT. This sequence encodes CASSLGTVTQYF.